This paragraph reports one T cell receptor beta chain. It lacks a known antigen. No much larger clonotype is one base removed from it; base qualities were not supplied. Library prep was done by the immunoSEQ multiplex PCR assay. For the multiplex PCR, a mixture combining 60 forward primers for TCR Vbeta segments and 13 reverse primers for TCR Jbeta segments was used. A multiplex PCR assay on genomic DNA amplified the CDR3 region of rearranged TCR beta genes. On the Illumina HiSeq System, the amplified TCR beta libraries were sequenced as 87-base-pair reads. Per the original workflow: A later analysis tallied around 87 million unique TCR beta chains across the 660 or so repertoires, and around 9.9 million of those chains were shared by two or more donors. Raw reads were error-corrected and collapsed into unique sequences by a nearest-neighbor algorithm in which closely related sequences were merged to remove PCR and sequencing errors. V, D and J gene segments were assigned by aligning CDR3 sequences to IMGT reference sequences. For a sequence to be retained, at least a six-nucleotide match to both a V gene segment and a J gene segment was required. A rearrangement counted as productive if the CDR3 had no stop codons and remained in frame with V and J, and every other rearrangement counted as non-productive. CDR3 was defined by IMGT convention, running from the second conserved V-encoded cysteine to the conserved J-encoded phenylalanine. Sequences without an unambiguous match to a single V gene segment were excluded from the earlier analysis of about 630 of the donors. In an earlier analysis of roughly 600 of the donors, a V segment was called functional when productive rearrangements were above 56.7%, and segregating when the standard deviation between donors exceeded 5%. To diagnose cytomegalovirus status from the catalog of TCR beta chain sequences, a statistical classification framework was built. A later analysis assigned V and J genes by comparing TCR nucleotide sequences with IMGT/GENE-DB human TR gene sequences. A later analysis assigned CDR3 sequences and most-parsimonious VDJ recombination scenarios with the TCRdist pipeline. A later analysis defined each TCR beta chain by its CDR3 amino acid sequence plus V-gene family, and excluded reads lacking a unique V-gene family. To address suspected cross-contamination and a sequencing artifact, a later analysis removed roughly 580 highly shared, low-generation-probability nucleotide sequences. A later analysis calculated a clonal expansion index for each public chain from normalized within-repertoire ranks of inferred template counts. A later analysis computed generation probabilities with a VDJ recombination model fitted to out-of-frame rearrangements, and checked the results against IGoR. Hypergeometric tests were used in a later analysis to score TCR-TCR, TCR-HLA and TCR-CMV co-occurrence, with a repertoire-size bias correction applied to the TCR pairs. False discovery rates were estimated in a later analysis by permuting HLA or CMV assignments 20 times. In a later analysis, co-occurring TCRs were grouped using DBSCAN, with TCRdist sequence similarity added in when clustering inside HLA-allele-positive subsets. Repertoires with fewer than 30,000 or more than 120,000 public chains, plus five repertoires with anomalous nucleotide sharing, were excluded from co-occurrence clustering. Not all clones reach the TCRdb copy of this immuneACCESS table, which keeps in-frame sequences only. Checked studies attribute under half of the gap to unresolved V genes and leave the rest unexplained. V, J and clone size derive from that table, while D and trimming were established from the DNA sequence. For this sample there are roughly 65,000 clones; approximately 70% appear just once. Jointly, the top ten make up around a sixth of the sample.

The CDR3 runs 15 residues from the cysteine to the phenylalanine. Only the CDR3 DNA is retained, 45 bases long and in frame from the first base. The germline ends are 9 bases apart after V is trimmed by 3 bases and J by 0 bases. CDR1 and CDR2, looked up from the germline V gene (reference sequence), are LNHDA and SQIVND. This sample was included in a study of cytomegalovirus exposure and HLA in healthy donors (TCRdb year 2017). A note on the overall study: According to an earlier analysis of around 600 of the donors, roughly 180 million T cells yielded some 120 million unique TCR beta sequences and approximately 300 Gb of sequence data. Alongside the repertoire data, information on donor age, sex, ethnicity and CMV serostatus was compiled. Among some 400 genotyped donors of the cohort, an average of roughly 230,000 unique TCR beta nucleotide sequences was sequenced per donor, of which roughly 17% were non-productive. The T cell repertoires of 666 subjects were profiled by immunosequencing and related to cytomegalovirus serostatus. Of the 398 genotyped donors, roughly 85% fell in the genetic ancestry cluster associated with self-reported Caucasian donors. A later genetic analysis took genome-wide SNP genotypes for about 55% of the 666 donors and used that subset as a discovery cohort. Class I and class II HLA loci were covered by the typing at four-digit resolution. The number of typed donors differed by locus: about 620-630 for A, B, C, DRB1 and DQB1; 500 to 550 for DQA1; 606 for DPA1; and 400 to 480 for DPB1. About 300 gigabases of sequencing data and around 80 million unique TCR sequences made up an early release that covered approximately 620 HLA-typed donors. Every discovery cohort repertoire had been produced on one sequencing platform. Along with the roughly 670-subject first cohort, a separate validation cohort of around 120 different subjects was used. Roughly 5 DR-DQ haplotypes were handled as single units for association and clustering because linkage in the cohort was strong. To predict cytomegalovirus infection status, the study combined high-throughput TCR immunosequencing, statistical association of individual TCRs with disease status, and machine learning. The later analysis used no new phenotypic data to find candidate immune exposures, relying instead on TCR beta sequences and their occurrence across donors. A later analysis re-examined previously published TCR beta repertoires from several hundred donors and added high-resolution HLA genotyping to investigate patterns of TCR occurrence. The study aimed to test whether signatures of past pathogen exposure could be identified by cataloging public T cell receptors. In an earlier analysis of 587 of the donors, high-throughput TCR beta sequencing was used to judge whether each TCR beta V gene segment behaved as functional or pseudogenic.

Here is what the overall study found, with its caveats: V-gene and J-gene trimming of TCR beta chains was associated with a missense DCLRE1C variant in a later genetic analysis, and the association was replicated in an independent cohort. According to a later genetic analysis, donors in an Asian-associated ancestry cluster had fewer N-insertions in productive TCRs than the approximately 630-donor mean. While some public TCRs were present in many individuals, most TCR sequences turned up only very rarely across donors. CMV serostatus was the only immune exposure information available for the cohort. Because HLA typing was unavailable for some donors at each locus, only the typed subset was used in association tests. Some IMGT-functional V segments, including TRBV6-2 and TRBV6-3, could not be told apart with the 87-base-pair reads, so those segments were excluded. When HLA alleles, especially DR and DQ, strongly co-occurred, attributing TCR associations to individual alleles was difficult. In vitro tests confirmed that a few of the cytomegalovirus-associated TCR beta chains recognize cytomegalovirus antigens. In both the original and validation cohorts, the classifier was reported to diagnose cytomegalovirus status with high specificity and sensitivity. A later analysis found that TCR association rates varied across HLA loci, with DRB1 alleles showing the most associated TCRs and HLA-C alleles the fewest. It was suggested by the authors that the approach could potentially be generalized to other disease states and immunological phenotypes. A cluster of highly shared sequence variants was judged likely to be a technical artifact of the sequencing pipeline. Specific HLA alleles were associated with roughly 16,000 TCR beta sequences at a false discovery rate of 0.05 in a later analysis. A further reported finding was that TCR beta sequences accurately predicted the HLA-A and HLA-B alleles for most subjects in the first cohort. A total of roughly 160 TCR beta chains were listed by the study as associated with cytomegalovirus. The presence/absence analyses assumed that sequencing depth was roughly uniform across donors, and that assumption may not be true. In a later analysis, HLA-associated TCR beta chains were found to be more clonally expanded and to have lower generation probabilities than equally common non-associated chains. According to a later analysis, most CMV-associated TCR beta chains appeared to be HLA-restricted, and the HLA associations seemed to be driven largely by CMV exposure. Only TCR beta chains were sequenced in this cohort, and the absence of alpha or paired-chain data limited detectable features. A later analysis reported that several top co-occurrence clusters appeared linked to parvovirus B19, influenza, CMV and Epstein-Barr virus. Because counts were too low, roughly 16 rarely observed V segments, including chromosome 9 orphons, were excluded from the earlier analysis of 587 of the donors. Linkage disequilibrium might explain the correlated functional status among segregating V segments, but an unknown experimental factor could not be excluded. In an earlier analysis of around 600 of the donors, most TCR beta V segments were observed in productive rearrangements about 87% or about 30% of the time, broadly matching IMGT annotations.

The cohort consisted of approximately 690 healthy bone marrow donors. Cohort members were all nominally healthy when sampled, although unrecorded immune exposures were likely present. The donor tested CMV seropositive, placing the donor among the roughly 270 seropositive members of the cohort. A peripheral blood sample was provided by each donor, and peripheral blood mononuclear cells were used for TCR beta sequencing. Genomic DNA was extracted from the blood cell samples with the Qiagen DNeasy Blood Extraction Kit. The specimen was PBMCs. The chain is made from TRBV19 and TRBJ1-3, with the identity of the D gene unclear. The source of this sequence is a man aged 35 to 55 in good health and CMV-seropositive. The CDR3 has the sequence CASSIPDISGNTIYF. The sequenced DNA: TGTGCCAGTAGTATCCCCGACATCTCTGGAAACACCATATATTTT.